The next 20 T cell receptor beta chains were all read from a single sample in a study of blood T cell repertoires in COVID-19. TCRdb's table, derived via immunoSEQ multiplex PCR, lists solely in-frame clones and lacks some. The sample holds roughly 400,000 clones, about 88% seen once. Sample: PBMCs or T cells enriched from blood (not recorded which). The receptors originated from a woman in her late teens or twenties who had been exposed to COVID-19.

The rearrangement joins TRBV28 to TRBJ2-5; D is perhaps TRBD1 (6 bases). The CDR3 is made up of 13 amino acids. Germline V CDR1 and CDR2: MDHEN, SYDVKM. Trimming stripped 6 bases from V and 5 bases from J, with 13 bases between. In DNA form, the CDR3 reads TGTGCCAGCAGCCTCAGGGGCCGGGAGACCCAGTACTTC. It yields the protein CASSLRGRETQYF.

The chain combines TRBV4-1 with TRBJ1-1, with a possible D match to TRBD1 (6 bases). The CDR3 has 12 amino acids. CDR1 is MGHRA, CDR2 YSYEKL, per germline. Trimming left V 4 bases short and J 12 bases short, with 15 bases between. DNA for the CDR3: TGCGCCAGCAGCCGGTCCGGGACAACGACTTTCTTT. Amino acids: CASSRSGTTTFF.

The CDR3 DNA is TGTGCCAGCAGCCCGAGAGGGCTAGCGGGAGTTTGGGGGGCGTTCTTC. Translated, it gives CASSPRGLAGVWGAFF. This sequence joins TRBV5-5 and TRBJ2-1; 10 nucleotides match TRBD2. After removal of 4 bases from V and 15 bases from J, the junction contained 19 bases not matched to a gene. CDR3 length equals 16 residues. Germline loops: CDR1 SGHKS, CDR2 YYEKEE (reference sequence).

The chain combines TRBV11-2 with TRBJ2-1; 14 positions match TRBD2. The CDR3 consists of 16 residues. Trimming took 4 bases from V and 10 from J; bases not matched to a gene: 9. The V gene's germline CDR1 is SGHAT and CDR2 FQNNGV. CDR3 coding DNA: TGTGCCAGCAGCTCCCCCGGGACTAGCGGGAGAGGGGAGCAGTTCTTC. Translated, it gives CASSSPGTSGRGEQFF.

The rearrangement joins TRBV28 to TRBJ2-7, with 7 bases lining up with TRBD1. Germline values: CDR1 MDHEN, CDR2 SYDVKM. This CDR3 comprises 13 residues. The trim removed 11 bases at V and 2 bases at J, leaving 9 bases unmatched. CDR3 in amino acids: CASKQGVPYEQYF. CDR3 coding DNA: TGTGCCTCGAAGCAGGGGGTCCCCTACGAGCAGTACTTC. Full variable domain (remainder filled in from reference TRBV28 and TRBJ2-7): DVKVTQSSRYLVKRTGEKVFLECVQDMDHENMFWYRQDPGLGLRLIYFSYDVKMKEKGDIPEGYSVSREKKERFSLILESASTNQTSMYLCASKQGVPYEQYFGPGTRLTVT.

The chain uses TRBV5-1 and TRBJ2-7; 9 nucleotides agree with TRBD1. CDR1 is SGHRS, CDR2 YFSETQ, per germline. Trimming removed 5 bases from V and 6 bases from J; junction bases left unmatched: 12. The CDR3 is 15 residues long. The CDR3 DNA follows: TGCGCCAGCAGAATAGAGGGACAGGGTTTACGCGAGCAGTACTTC. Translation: CASRIEGQGLREQYF.

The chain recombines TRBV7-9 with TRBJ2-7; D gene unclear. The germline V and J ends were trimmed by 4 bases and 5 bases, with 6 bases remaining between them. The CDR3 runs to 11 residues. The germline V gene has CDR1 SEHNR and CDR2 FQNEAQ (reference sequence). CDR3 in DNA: TGTGCCAGCAGCTACTTAGACGAGCAGTACTTC. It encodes CASSYLDEQYF.

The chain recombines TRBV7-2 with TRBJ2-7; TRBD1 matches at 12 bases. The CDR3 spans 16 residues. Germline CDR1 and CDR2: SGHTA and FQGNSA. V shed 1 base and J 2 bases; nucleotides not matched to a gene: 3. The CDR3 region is CASSLVGTGGTYEQYF. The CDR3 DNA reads TGTGCCAGCAGCTTAGTAGGGACAGGGGGCACCTACGAGCAGTACTTC.

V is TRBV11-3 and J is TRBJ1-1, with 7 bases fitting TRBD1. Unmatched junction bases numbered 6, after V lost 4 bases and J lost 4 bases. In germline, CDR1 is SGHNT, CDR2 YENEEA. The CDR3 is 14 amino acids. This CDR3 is CASSSGDSRTEAFF. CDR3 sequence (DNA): TGTGCCAGCAGCTCTGGGGACAGTCGCACTGAAGCTTTCTTT.

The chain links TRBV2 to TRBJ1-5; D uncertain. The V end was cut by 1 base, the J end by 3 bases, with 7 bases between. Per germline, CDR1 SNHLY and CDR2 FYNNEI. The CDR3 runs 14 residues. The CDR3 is CASSEVSPNQPQHF. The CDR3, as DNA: TGTGCCAGCAGTGAAGTAAGCCCCAATCAGCCCCAGCATTTT.

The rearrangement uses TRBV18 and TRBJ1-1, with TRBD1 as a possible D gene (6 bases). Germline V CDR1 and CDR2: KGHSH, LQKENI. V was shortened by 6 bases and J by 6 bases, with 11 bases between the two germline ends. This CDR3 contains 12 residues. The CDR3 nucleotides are TGTGCCAGCTCGCTACAGGGTCCTGAAGCTTTCTTT. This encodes CASSLQGPEAFF.

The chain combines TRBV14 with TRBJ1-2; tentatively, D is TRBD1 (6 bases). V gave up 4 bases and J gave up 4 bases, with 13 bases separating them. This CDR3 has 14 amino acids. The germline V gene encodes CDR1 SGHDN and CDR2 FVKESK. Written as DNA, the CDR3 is TGTGCCAGCAGCCGCCTAACAGGGTTCTATGGCTACACCTTC. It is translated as CASSRLTGFYGYTF.

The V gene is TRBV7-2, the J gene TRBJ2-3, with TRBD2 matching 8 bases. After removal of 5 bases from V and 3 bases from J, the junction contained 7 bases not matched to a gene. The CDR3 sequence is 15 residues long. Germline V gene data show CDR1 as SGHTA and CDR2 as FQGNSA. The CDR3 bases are TGTGCCAGCAGCCCCGGGGGGGTGGGTACAGATACGCAGTATTTT. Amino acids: CASSPGGVGTDTQYF.

The CDR3, as DNA: TGCGCCAGCAGAGAACTAGCGGGAGACAATGAGCAGTTCTTC. It specifies CASRELAGDNEQFF. The rearrangement joins TRBV10-2 to TRBJ2-1, with 11 nucleotides matching TRBD2. Per the germline V gene, CDR1 is WSHSY and CDR2 is SAAADI. The ends lost 6 bases at V and 5 bases at J; junction bases unmatched: 3. The CDR3 sequence is 14 residues long.

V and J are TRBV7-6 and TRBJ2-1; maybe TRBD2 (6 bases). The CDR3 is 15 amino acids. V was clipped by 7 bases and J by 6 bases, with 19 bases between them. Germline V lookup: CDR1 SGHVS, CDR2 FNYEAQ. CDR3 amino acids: CASTVQLASPNEQFF. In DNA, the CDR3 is TGTGCCAGCACCGTGCAGCTAGCGTCGCCCAATGAGCAGTTCTTC.

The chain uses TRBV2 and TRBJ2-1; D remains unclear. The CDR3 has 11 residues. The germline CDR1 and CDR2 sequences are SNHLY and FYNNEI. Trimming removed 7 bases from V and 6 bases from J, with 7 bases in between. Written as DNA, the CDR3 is TGTGCCAGCACGAAGAGCAATGAGCAGTTCTTC. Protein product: CASTKSNEQFF.

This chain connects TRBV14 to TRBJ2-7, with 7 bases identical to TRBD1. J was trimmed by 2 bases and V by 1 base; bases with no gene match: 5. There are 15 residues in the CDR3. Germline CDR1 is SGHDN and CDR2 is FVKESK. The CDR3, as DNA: TGTGCCAGCAGCCAAGTCGTGACAGGGCCCTACGAGCAGTACTTC. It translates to CASSQVVTGPYEQYF. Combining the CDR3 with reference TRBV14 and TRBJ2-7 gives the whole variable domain EAGVTQFPSHSVIEKGQTVTLRCDPISGHDNLYWYRRVMGKEIKFLLHFVKESKQDESGMPNNRFLAERTGGTYSTLKVQPAELEDSGVYFCASSQVVTGPYEQYFGPGTRLTVT.

The CDR3 protein is CASSQRDSATEAFF. Written as DNA, the CDR3 is TGTGCCAGCAGCCAACGAGACAGTGCCACTGAAGCTTTCTTT. The chain couples TRBV6-6 to TRBJ1-1; tentatively, D is TRBD1 (5 bases). The V end was cut by 6 bases, the J end by 4 bases, with 15 bases between. Germline V CDR1 and CDR2: MNHNY, SVGAGI (reference sequence). CDR3 length: 14 amino acids.

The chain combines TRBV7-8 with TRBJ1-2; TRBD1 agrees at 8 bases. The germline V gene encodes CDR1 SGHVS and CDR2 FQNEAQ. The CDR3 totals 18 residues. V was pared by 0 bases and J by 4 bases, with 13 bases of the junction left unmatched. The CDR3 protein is CASSLAGDQKTGGYGYTF. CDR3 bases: TGTGCCAGCAGCTTAGCGGGGGACCAAAAAACAGGGGGCTATGGCTACACCTTC.

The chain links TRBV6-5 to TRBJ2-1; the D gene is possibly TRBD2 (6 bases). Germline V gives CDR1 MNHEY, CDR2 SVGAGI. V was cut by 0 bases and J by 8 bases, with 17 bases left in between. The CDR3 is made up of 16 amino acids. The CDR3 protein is CASSYSTVKIADEQFF. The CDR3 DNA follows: TGTGCCAGCAGTTACTCAACAGTTAAGATAGCGGATGAGCAGTTCTTC.